Listed below are T cell receptor beta chains from one sample, sequenced in a study of T cells after yellow fever vaccination. TCRdb independently ran MiXCR on the 5' RACE reads; one entry per CDR3 protein. The sample has 200,000 to 250,000 distinct CDR3 sequences, roughly 3.3% seen once. Sequencing used CD4+ T cells sorted from PBMCs, obtained 10 days after the yellow fever booster vaccination. These receptors all stem from a man aged 18 to 29 who received the YFV17D yellow fever vaccine. Both conserved end residues are part of each CDR3. Each record gives: D gene, clone size, V gene, J gene, CDR3 DNA, CDR3 protein. A D gene is named only where the DNA matches it firmly. Clone size, where shown, is once, few, many, or a class for clones that have expanded.

D: NA
size: many
V: TRBV25-1
J: TRBJ1-1
DNA: TGTGCCAGCAGTGTACCCAAGGGGCGAGCTTTCTTT
CDR3: CASSVPKGRAFF

D: TRBD1
size: few
V: TRBV28
J: TRBJ2-2
DNA: TGTGCCAGCAGTAGGACAGGGGGTGCCGGGGAGCTGTTTTTT
CDR3: CASSRTGGAGELFF

D: TRBD2
size: NA
V: TRBV20-1
J: TRBJ2-2
DNA: TGCAGTGCGGGCACTAGCGGGGGGTACACCGGGGAGCTGTTTTTT
CDR3: CSAGTSGGYTGELFF

D: NA
size: NA
V: TRBV25-1
J: TRBJ1-2
DNA: TGTGCCAGCAGTGTCGGGGGGCTAGCTAACTATGGCTACACCTTC
CDR3: CASSVGGLANYGYTF

D: NA
size: many
V: TRBV7-3
J: TRBJ1-1
DNA: TGTGCCAGCAGCTTAACGGTGAACACTGAAGCTTTCTTT
CDR3: CASSLTVNTEAFF

D: TRBD2
size: NA
V: TRBV20-1
J: TRBJ2-3
DNA: TGCAGTGCCTGGGAGGGTACTAGCACAGATACGCAGTATTTT
CDR3: CSAWEGTSTDTQYF

D: NA
size: few
V: TRBV12-3/TRBV12-4
J: TRBJ2-2
DNA: TGTGCCAGCAGGCCCCGGGGGAACACCGGGGAGCTGTTTTTT
CDR3: CASRPRGNTGELFF

D: NA
size: few
V: TRBV20-1
J: TRBJ1-2
DNA: TGCAGTGTTGGGGAATATGGCTACACCTTC
CDR3: CSVGEYGYTF

D: TRBD2
size: few
V: TRBV23-1
J: TRBJ2-1
DNA: TGCGCCAGCAGTCAACATATCGGAATTCGAGTAGCGGGGGGGATATGGGAGCAGTTCTTC
CDR3: CASSQHIGIRVAGGIWEQFF

D: TRBD1
size: few
V: TRBV28
J: TRBJ1-1
DNA: TGTGCCAGCAGTTTACACCGGGACAGGGGTGTAGCTTTCTTT
CDR3: CASSLHRDRGVAFF

D: NA
size: many
V: TRBV12-3/TRBV12-4
J: TRBJ2-2
DNA: TGTGCCAGCAGTTTCCGGGGGCCCGGGGAGCTGTTTTTT
CDR3: CASSFRGPGELFF

D: NA
size: many
V: TRBV7-2
J: TRBJ1-5
DNA: TGTGCCAGCAGCTTAGTCGCTAATCAGCCCCAGCATTTT
CDR3: CASSLVANQPQHF

D: NA
size: many
V: TRBV15
J: TRBJ2-1
DNA: TGTGCCACCAGCAGAGACCTGAGGGGCGAGGACAATGAGCAGTTCTTC
CDR3: CATSRDLRGEDNEQFF

D: NA
size: many
V: TRBV20-1
J: TRBJ2-7
DNA: TGCAGTGCTAGAGATGGGAGTAGCGGTACCTACGAGCAGTACTTC
CDR3: CSARDGSSGTYEQYF

D: NA
size: many
V: TRBV6-5
J: TRBJ2-7
DNA: TGTGCCAGCAGTTACGGGGGGCGGCCCATCTACGAGCAGTACTTC
CDR3: CASSYGGRPIYEQYF

D: NA
size: many
V: TRBV20-1
J: TRBJ1-1
DNA: TGCAGTGCTAGAGACGACGGGTTGAACACTGAAGCTTTCTTT
CDR3: CSARDDGLNTEAFF

D: NA
size: NA
V: TRBV6-1
J: TRBJ1-5
DNA: TGTGCCAGCTGTCAGCGGGGCGGGGATACTCAGCCCCAGCATTTT
CDR3: CASCQRGGDTQPQHF

D: TRBD1
size: few
V: TRBV10-3
J: TRBJ1-2
DNA: TGTGCCATCAGTGCCGTCGGACAGGGGGCTGTAAACTATGGCTACACCTTC
CDR3: CAISAVGQGAVNYGYTF

D: NA
size: many
V: TRBV6-2/TRBV6-3
J: TRBJ2-7
DNA: TGTGCCAGCAAGAGGGACGATCTCTACGAGCAGTACTTC
CDR3: CASKRDDLYEQYF

D: TRBD1
size: few
V: TRBV7-7
J: TRBJ2-2
DNA: TGTGCCAGCAGCTTGACAGGGAAAGCCGGGGAGCTGTTTTTT
CDR3: CASSLTGKAGELFF

D: TRBD2
size: NA
V: TRBV4-3
J: TRBJ2-3
DNA: TGCGCCAGCAGCCAAGAGTCGGGACTAGCGGCCACAGATACGCAGTATTTT
CDR3: CASSQESGLAATDTQYF

D: NA
size: NA
V: TRBV6-5
J: TRBJ2-5
DNA: TGTGCCAGCAGTTACCAAAGTCAGGGGGGCGGGGAGACCCAGTACTTC
CDR3: CASSYQSQGGGETQYF

D: NA
size: many
V: TRBV7-2
J: TRBJ2-1
DNA: TGTGCCAGCATGCGGGGAGGTGGGCTGGGTGAGCAGTTCTTC
CDR3: CASMRGGGLGEQFF

D: NA
size: NA
V: TRBV6-2/TRBV6-3
J: TRBJ1-5
DNA: TGTGCCAGCAGAAAACGGACAGACCTTAGCAATCAGCCCCAGCATTTT
CDR3: CASRKRTDLSNQPQHF

D: NA
size: many
V: TRBV12-3/TRBV12-4
J: TRBJ1-2
DNA: TGTGCCAGCAGTTTCGGGGACCAGGGCAGCTATGGCTACACCTTC
CDR3: CASSFGDQGSYGYTF

D: NA
size: many
V: TRBV24-1
J: TRBJ1-1
DNA: TGTGCCACCAGTGGCTTGAGTCACACTGAAGCTTTCTTT
CDR3: CATSGLSHTEAFF

D: NA
size: NA
V: TRBV2
J: TRBJ1-1
DNA: TGTGCCAGCATTGACGGGGGGCTAAAGACTGAAGCTTTCTTT
CDR3: CASIDGGLKTEAFF

D: NA
size: NA
V: TRBV11-2
J: TRBJ1-2
DNA: TGTGCCAGCAGCACCGTCGGGGGGCGGATGGGCTATGGCTACACCTTC
CDR3: CASSTVGGRMGYGYTF

D: NA
size: NA
V: TRBV6-5
J: TRBJ1-3
DNA: TGTGCCAGCAGTCCAGCGACAGGCCTAAGGGGACGAAACTCCATATATTTT
CDR3: CASSPATGLRGRNSIYF

D: NA
size: few
V: TRBV3-1
J: TRBJ1-5
DNA: TGTGCCAGCAGCCAAGGTTCCGCCCCCAATCAGCCCCAGCATTTT
CDR3: CASSQGSAPNQPQHF

D: TRBD1
size: NA
V: TRBV12-3/TRBV12-4
J: TRBJ1-5
DNA: TGTGCCAGCAGACCGGGGACAGGGGGTCAGCCCCAGCATTTT
CDR3: CASRPGTGGQPQHF

D: TRBD1
size: few
V: TRBV27
J: TRBJ1-6
DNA: TGTGCCAGCAGTAAGTCCGGGACAGGGGGCGTCGGTTCACCCCTCCACTTT
CDR3: CASSKSGTGGVGSPLHF

D: NA
size: few
V: TRBV27
J: TRBJ1-1
DNA: TGTGCCAGCAGTTCGAAACCCGGGGAAGCTTTCTTT
CDR3: CASSSKPGEAFF

D: TRBD1
size: NA
V: TRBV6-1
J: TRBJ1-2
DNA: TGTGCCTCGAGGCGGAGGACAGGGAAGACCTTC
CDR3: CASRRRTGKTF

D: NA
size: few
V: TRBV19
J: TRBJ1-4
DNA: TGTGCCACTGCGGACGGGACAACTAATGAAAAACTGTTTTTT
CDR3: CATADGTTNEKLFF

D: TRBD1
size: many
V: TRBV6-6
J: TRBJ1-2
DNA: TGTGCCAGCAGTTACCTTGGACAGGCTTATGGCTACACCTTC
CDR3: CASSYLGQAYGYTF

D: TRBD1
size: many
V: TRBV5-8
J: TRBJ1-4
DNA: TGTGCCAGCAGCTCGAGGATCTCCGGGACAGTTAATGAAAAACTGTTTTTT
CDR3: CASSSRISGTVNEKLFF

D: NA
size: NA
V: TRBV5-1
J: TRBJ2-1
DNA: TGCGCCAGCAGCTTGGCCCAGACAGGTTACAATGAGCAGTTCTTC
CDR3: CASSLAQTGYNEQFF

D: NA
size: NA
V: TRBV4-3
J: TRBJ1-5
DNA: TGCGCCAGCAGCCAAGCCGTAGGGAGCCCGAATCAGCCCCAGCATTTT
CDR3: CASSQAVGSPNQPQHF

D: NA
size: many
V: TRBV3-1
J: TRBJ1-1
DNA: TGTGCCAGCAGCCAAGATCTCCTGGCCCAAGCTTTCTTT
CDR3: CASSQDLLAQAFF

D: TRBD1
size: many
V: TRBV7-2
J: TRBJ1-2
DNA: TGTGCCAGCAGCCCAGGGGGGATCTATGGCTACACCTTC
CDR3: CASSPGGIYGYTF

D: NA
size: many
V: TRBV6-5
J: TRBJ2-1
DNA: TGTGCCAGCAGTTACACTGCCGGGGCCCCCTACAATGAGCAGTTCTTC
CDR3: CASSYTAGAPYNEQFF

D: NA
size: many
V: TRBV24-1
J: TRBJ2-3
DNA: TGTGCCACCAGTGAGCCAACCGCCTCGGAGACAGATACGCAGTATTTT
CDR3: CATSEPTASETDTQYF

D: NA
size: NA
V: TRBV6-5
J: TRBJ2-5
DNA: TGTGCCAGCACCAAAAACCAGGGGCAAGAGACCCAGTACTTC
CDR3: CASTKNQGQETQYF

D: TRBD1
size: NA
V: TRBV7-9
J: TRBJ2-1
DNA: TGTGCCAGCAACCGGGACAGATACAATGAGCAGTTCTTC
CDR3: CASNRDRYNEQFF

D: TRBD2
size: NA
V: TRBV7-2
J: TRBJ2-3
DNA: TGTGCCAGCAGCTTAGGACTAGCGGGGGGGAACACAGATACGCAGTATTTT
CDR3: CASSLGLAGGNTDTQYF

D: NA
size: NA
V: TRBV25-1
J: TRBJ2-1
DNA: TGTGCCAGCAGTGAATCTGGGGGGCTCTCCTACAATGAGCAGTTCTTC
CDR3: CASSESGGLSYNEQFF

D: NA
size: NA
V: TRBV20-1
J: TRBJ1-2
DNA: TGCAGTGCCCCCAAAACCGCCAGCGGAGGCTACACCTTC
CDR3: CSAPKTASGGYTF

D: NA
size: many
V: TRBV28
J: TRBJ1-5
DNA: TGTGCCAGCAGCCTCAGGGTTTCGTTCTCGGTCGATCAGCCCCAGCATTTT
CDR3: CASSLRVSFSVDQPQHF

D: NA
size: NA
V: TRBV6-5
J: TRBJ2-3
DNA: TGTGCCAGCAGTTACTCCAAAACAGATACGCAGTATTTT
CDR3: CASSYSKTDTQYF

D: NA
size: NA
V: TRBV6-6
J: TRBJ2-7
DNA: TGTGCCAGCAGTTACCCGGAGAAAGAGGCGGTCTACGAGCAGTACTTC
CDR3: CASSYPEKEAVYEQYF

D: NA
size: NA
V: TRBV7-9
J: TRBJ2-1
DNA: TGTGCCACCACCAACAATGAGCAGTTCTTC
CDR3: CATTNNEQFF

D: NA
size: NA
V: TRBV9
J: TRBJ1-4
DNA: TGTGCCAGCAGCGTAACCCCCGCACAGGGACACAATGAAAAACTGTTTTTT
CDR3: CASSVTPAQGHNEKLFF

D: TRBD2
size: few
V: TRBV5-1
J: TRBJ2-1
DNA: TGCGCCAGCAGCTTGGCTACCAGCGGGGGGGCCGGTGAGCAGTTCTTC
CDR3: CASSLATSGGAGEQFF